Each of the 8 T cell receptor beta chains below was sequenced from the same sample in a study of regulatory T cells in long-lasting Graves disease. The TCR beta library used iRepertoire HTBI primers with Arm-PCR amplification of CDR3. TCRdb passed the multiplex PCR reads through MiXCR, listing each CDR3 protein once. The data hold 200,000 to 250,000 distinct CDR3 sequences, with around a fifth observed a single time. The time point denotes: newly diagnosed GD, antithyroid drugs for less than 3 months. PBMCs were the source of the RNA used for TCR sequencing. The same data also went into a second study, on T cells in Graves' hyperthyroidism and ophthalmopathy.

Sample: peripheral blood mononuclear cells (PBMCs), taken at new diagnosis, from a patient treated with antithyroid drugs. These receptors were taken from a woman younger than 45 with Graves disease.

This rearrangement joins TRBV19 to TRBJ1-6; TRBD1 is a possible D gene (5 bases). Germline CDR1 is LNHDA and CDR2 is SQIVND (reference sequence). Trimming removed 9 bases from V and 7 bases from J, with 19 bases in between. The CDR3 covers 15 residues. CDR3 region: CASRPGQGRNSPLHF. CDR3 nucleotide sequence: TGTGCCAGCAGGCCCGGCCAGGGAAGGAATTCACCCCTCCACTTT.

This clonotype turned up a few times. This chain links TRBV12-3 or TRBV12-4 with TRBJ2-7; D ambiguous. The CDR3 sequence is 13 residues long. Trimming stripped 3 bases from V and 3 bases from J, with 9 bases between. The DNA for the CDR3 is TGTGCCAGCAGTTTTACGCCTGACTACGAGCAGTACTTC. This sequence encodes CASSFTPDYEQYF.

This clonotype was detected ten times or more. Just one base apart from a much larger clone, this may be a read error. The chain employs TRBV2 and TRBJ2-7, with D unclear. Germline values: CDR1 SNHLY, CDR2 FYNNEI. The CDR3 contains 10 residues. V gave up 6 bases and J gave up 4 bases, with 4 bases separating them. Written as DNA, the CDR3 is TGTGCCAGCAGGAGGTACGAGCAGTACTTC. Its protein product is CASRRYEQYF.

This chain links TRBV11-3 with TRBJ2-2, with D uncertain. Trimming pared 7 bases from V and 0 bases from J, leaving 9 bases between. The germline gives CDR1 SGHNT, CDR2 YENEEA. The CDR3 loop spans 14 amino acids. The CDR3 sequence: CASMSDPNTGELFF. DNA of the CDR3: TGTGCCAGCATGAGCGACCCGAACACCGGGGAGCTGTTTTTT.

In its sample, this clonotype was seen many times. This chain uses TRBV2 with TRBJ2-6; 7 nucleotides agree with TRBD1. V trimming: 6 bases; J trimming: 4 bases; junction bases outside the gene matches: 6. From germline, CDR1 is SNHLY and CDR2 FYNNEI. The CDR3 is made up of 15 amino acids. The CDR3 nucleotides are TGTGCCAGCAGCCCCAGGGGGACAGGGGCCAACGTCCTGACTTTC. Its protein product is CASSPRGTGANVLTF.

This clonotype was recorded many times. This rearrangement joins TRBV19 to TRBJ1-2, with no clear D. Trimming stripped 10 bases from V and 1 base from J, with 13 bases between. This CDR3 has 13 amino acids. Germline V gives CDR1 LNHDA, CDR2 SQIVND (reference sequence). This CDR3 is CATTDTNNYGYTF. In nucleotides, the CDR3 is TGTGCCACTACTGACACGAATAACTATGGCTACACCTTC. The variable domain in full, with the rest retrieved from reference TRBV19 and TRBJ1-2, is DGGITQSPKYLFRKEGQNVTLSCEQNLNHDAMYWYRQDPGQGLRLIYYSQIVNDFQKGDIAEGYSVSREKKESFPLTVTSAQKNPTAFYLCATTDTNNYGYTFGSGTRLTVV.

Ten or more counts support this clonotype. The chain combines TRBV6-2 or TRBV6-3 with TRBJ1-1; D unclear. V lost 4 bases and J lost 1, with 7 bases in between. There are 13 residues in the CDR3. Germline V lookup: CDR1 MNHEY, CDR2 SVGEGT. The CDR3 reads CASSSAENTEAFF. In DNA form, the CDR3 reads TGTGCCAGCAGTTCGGCAGAGAACACTGAAGCTTTCTTT.

This clonotype has ten or more counts. The J gene is TRBJ2-3, the V gene TRBV7-2; the D gene could be TRBD1 or TRBD2 (5 bases each). This CDR3 is 14 amino acids long. CDR1 and CDR2 from the germline V gene are SGHTA and FQGNSA. The V and J ends lost 5 bases and 6 bases respectively, with 15 bases between them. CDR3 amino acids: CASSPGPPGDTQYF. CDR3 coding DNA: TGTGCCAGCAGCCCGGGACCCCCGGGGGATACGCAGTATTTT.